The rows below give T cell receptor beta chains drawn from one sample of a study of regulatory T cells in long-lasting Graves disease. MiXCR, run by TCRdb on the multiplex PCR reads, gives a single entry per CDR3 protein. Among a few hundred thousand distinct CDR3 sequences, about 13% were seen once, and the ten largest hold more than 8.5%. These data were also reused for a study on T cells in Graves' hyperthyroidism and ophthalmopathy.

This material consisted of peripheral blood mononuclear cells (PBMCs), taken at new diagnosis, from a patient treated with antithyroid drugs. The receptors derive from a man aged 30-40 years with Graves disease. The CDR3 runs from the conserved cysteine through the conserved F or W. Each record gives: V gene, J gene, CDR3 protein.

v_gene: TRBV30; j_gene: TRBJ2-1; CDR3aa: CAWSVRSPNEQFF
v_gene: TRBV5-1; j_gene: TRBJ2-7; CDR3aa: CASSLYGNEQYF
v_gene: TRBV7-2; j_gene: TRBJ2-1; CDR3aa: CASSLAGSAGERDEQFF
v_gene: TRBV2; j_gene: TRBJ2-1; CDR3aa: CASSQGRLAGGPYQFF
v_gene: TRBV7-9; j_gene: TRBJ2-1; CDR3aa: CASRPRERDTIEQFF
v_gene: TRBV6-1; j_gene: TRBJ2-5; CDR3aa: CASSVHGETQYF
v_gene: TRBV5-1; j_gene: TRBJ2-1; CDR3aa: CASSLEQVYNEQFF
v_gene: TRBV25-1; j_gene: TRBJ2-5; CDR3aa: CASSELGHQDEETQYF
v_gene: TRBV27; j_gene: TRBJ1-4; CDR3aa: CASSLQRANEKLFF
v_gene: TRBV24-1; j_gene: TRBJ2-2; CDR3aa: CATSTTANTGELFF
v_gene: TRBV14; j_gene: TRBJ2-1; CDR3aa: CASSQDGNNEQFF
v_gene: TRBV27; j_gene: TRBJ2-7; CDR3aa: CASSLNGGTSGIHEQYF
v_gene: TRBV11-2; j_gene: TRBJ2-7; CDR3aa: CASSRGLADSYEQYF
v_gene: TRBV19; j_gene: TRBJ1-1; CDR3aa: CASSMARSNTEAFF
v_gene: TRBV7-2; j_gene: TRBJ2-7; CDR3aa: CASRLTSSEQYF
v_gene: TRBV27; j_gene: TRBJ2-2; CDR3aa: CASMSRVGELFF
v_gene: TRBV6-2/TRBV6-3; j_gene: TRBJ2-4; CDR3aa: CASRKTGGAAKNIQYF
v_gene: TRBV2; j_gene: TRBJ2-6; CDR3aa: CAGGTSGSGANVLTF
v_gene: TRBV24-1; j_gene: TRBJ2-7; CDR3aa: CATSDRQGGEQYF
v_gene: TRBV20-1; j_gene: TRBJ2-2; CDR3aa: CSATVAGGTGELFF
v_gene: TRBV7-8; j_gene: TRBJ2-2; CDR3aa: CANRLWASGSSAGELFF
v_gene: TRBV20-1; j_gene: TRBJ2-1; CDR3aa: CSAGLAGEREQFF
v_gene: TRBV27; j_gene: TRBJ2-3; CDR3aa: CASKSWVQITDTQYF
v_gene: TRBV20-1; j_gene: TRBJ2-2; CDR3aa: CSASAAGGGELFF
v_gene: TRBV6-1; j_gene: TRBJ2-3; CDR3aa: CASQSPTSTDTQYF
v_gene: TRBV27; j_gene: TRBJ1-5; CDR3aa: CASSRHHRRGASQPQHF
v_gene: TRBV20-1; j_gene: TRBJ2-3; CDR3aa: CSATLTSQTQYF
v_gene: TRBV7-9; j_gene: TRBJ2-4; CDR3aa: CASSLASDIQYF
v_gene: TRBV7-9; j_gene: TRBJ2-7; CDR3aa: CASSPTGATYEQYF
v_gene: TRBV12-5; j_gene: TRBJ2-3; CDR3aa: CASGLGLAGSGDTQYF
v_gene: TRBV7-9; j_gene: TRBJ2-2; CDR3aa: CASSLPGARKPGDTGELFF
v_gene: TRBV30; j_gene: TRBJ1-5; CDR3aa: CAWGTAGGQPQHF
v_gene: TRBV5-4; j_gene: TRBJ2-5; CDR3aa: CASSVELNSLVETQYF
v_gene: TRBV7-2; j_gene: TRBJ2-7; CDR3aa: CASSLGLGDYEQYF
v_gene: TRBV20-1; j_gene: TRBJ1-5; CDR3aa: CSARRGGQPQHF
v_gene: TRBV7-9; j_gene: TRBJ2-1; CDR3aa: CASSITSGSYNEQFF
v_gene: TRBV20-1; j_gene: TRBJ1-1; CDR3aa: CSARTGTGDTEAFF
v_gene: TRBV9; j_gene: TRBJ2-7; CDR3aa: CASSLGLARTYEQYF
v_gene: TRBV12-3/TRBV12-4; j_gene: TRBJ2-7; CDR3aa: CASAGLADSYGQYF
v_gene: TRBV28; j_gene: TRBJ2-7; CDR3aa: CASRTTSDRGEQYF
v_gene: TRBV5-6; j_gene: TRBJ1-3; CDR3aa: CASSLVSGDTIYF
v_gene: TRBV10-2; j_gene: TRBJ2-7; CDR3aa: CASSESGVYEQYF
v_gene: TRBV12-3/TRBV12-4; j_gene: TRBJ2-3; CDR3aa: CASSSGLTDTQYF
v_gene: TRBV5-1; j_gene: TRBJ2-5; CDR3aa: CASRSSGTVDGTQYF
v_gene: TRBV27; j_gene: TRBJ2-7; CDR3aa: CAVRGASGRVVEGEQYF